Listed below are T cell receptor beta chains from one sample, sequenced in a study of blood T cells in healthy people across ages. TCRdb passed the 5' RACE reads through MiXCR, listing each CDR3 protein once. The table shows roughly 800,000 distinct CDR3 sequences, with around a quarter occurring only once. These sequences were also reported in another study, on T cells of mothers and their children.

The sample consisted of blood. All receptors derive from a boy younger than 18 in good health. Each CDR3 is given with its conserved first and last residue. Each record gives: CDR3 protein, CDR3 DNA, V gene, D gene, clone size, J gene, CDR3 length. The D gene is left open where the match is weak. Size tells how often a clone was seen (once, few, many) or the class of an expanded clone, and some rows leave it out.

CASSLGWGGLLYEQYF TGTGCCAGCAGCTTGGGGTGGGGCGGGTTGCTCTACGAGCAGTACTTC TRBV5-5 . . TRBJ2-7 16
CSTLRPGIQYF TGCAGTACCCTGAGGCCGGGCATTCAGTACTTC TRBV20-1 . . TRBJ2-4 11
CASSKGEDEQFF TGTGCCAGCAGTAAGGGGGAGGATGAGCAGTTCTTC TRBV27 . . TRBJ2-1 12
CASSSSQGNYGYTF TGTGCCAGCAGTTCGTCCCAGGGGAACTATGGCTACACCTTC TRBV6-6 . . TRBJ1-2 14
CAISEGQAVPYEQYF TGTGCCATCAGTGAAGGGCAGGCGGTACCCTACGAGCAGTACTTC TRBV10-3 . few TRBJ2-7 15
CASGRGQVPILEFF TGTGCCAGCGGCCGGGGACAGGTCCCGATTCTTGAGTTCTTC TRBV7-9 TRBD1 few TRBJ2-1 14
CASSQTGVLYEQYF TGTGCCAGCAGCCAAACAGGGGTTCTCTACGAGCAGTACTTC TRBV7-9 TRBD1 . TRBJ2-7 14
CASSPGQRNTIYF TGTGCCAGCAGCCCGGGACAGAGAAACACCATATATTTT TRBV7-2 TRBD1 . TRBJ1-3 13
CSVPGLTNEQFF TGCAGTGTCCCCGGACTAACCAATGAGCAGTTCTTC TRBV20-1 . . TRBJ2-1 12
CASPRPAGAKNIQYF TGCGCCAGCCCGAGGCCTGCCGGAGCCAAAAACATTCAGTACTTC TRBV5-1 . few TRBJ2-4 15
CASSPGTGKAKNIQYF TGTGCCAGCAGTCCTGGGACAGGGAAAGCCAAAAACATTCAGTACTTC TRBV6-5 TRBD1 many TRBJ2-4 16
CSARDPRELVQYF TGCAGTGCTAGAGACCCAAGGGAGCTAGTGCAGTACTTC TRBV20-1 . . TRBJ2-7 13
CASSPNRFSNEKLFF TGTGCCAGCAGCCCAAACAGGTTCTCTAATGAAAAACTGTTTTTT TRBV4-2 . . TRBJ1-4 15
CAISGGDEQYF TGTGCCATCAGTGGCGGGGACGAGCAGTACTTC TRBV10-3 . few TRBJ2-7 11
CASSPYVGATNEKLFF TGTGCCAGCAGCCCCTACGTCGGCGCAACTAATGAAAAACTGTTTTTT TRBV27 . few TRBJ1-4 16
CASSGTGVTEAFF TGTGCCAGCAGCGGGACAGGGGTCACTGAAGCTTTCTTT TRBV5-6 TRBD1 . TRBJ1-1 13
CASSRTSGYQETQYF TGTGCCAGCAGCCGGACTAGCGGGTACCAAGAGACCCAGTACTTC TRBV11-2 TRBD2 many TRBJ2-5 15
CASSYSEGQAYEQYF TGTGCCAGCAGTTACAGTGAGGGACAGGCCTACGAGCAGTACTTC TRBV6-5 TRBD1 once TRBJ2-7 15
CASSSEGLGANVLTF TGTGCCAGCAGTTCCGAGGGGTTGGGGGCCAACGTCCTGACTTTC TRBV12-3/TRBV12-4 . few TRBJ2-6 15
CASSLAGVDKETSYEQYF TGCGCCAGCAGCTTGGCCGGCGTGGACAAAGAGACCTCCTACGAGCAGTACTTC TRBV5-1 . . TRBJ2-7 18
CASSSSAISQETQYF TGTGCCAGCAGCTCAAGCGCCATTTCGCAAGAGACCCAGTACTTC TRBV7-2 . few TRBJ2-5 15
CASRTGWGTGELFF TGTGCCAGCAGGACAGGGTGGGGCACCGGGGAGCTGTTTTTT TRBV6-4 TRBD1 few TRBJ2-2 14